This T cell receptor (beta chain) stems from a study of T cells in Graves' hyperthyroidism and ophthalmopathy. Comments on this clonotype: Its ends do not fully match the called genes, so a read error is possible.

Amplification of TCR beta CDR3 regions was performed using RNA transcripts as template. HTBI primers were used for first-round RT-PCR of the TCR CDR3. Each CDR3 protein is one row after TCRdb ran MiXCR on the multiplex PCR reads. The sample has approximately 870,000 distinct CDR3 sequences; roughly 40% are singletons. Germline values: CDR1 LNHDA, CDR2 SQIVND (reference sequence). The CDR3 sequence is 14 residues long. Sequencing used blood. The chain has TRBV19 and TRBJ1-1, with D possibly matching TRBD1 (6 bases). The receptor was isolated from a man aged 18 to 29 with Graves' hyperthyroidism. The CDR3 loop reads CASSNRATNTVAFF. CDR3 sequence (DNA): TGTGCCAGTAGCAACAGGGCAACGAACACTGTAGCTTTCTTT.